These 20 T cell receptor beta chains were all obtained from the same sample, sequenced in a study of cytomegalovirus exposure and HLA in healthy donors (dated by TCRdb to about 2017). Receptor amplification or capture employed the immunoSEQ multiplex PCR assay. The multiplex PCR relied on a mix of 60 forward primers for TCR Vbeta segments and 13 reverse primers for TCR Jbeta segments. The clones in this table, taken by TCRdb from immuneACCESS, are in-frame only. Not every clone is retained; where verified, under half of the shortfall comes from an unresolved V gene, and the cause of the rest is unknown. Present in this sample are about 300,000 clones, 75% to 90% of which were seen just once. Of the sample, 3% to 4% is held by the ten largest clones. The sequencing sample was made of PBMCs. The receptors were sampled from a man aged 35-49 years in good health and CMV-seropositive.

V usage is TRBV13 and J usage is TRBJ2-7; 8 nucleotides align to TRBD2. The CDR3 consists of 15 residues. CDR1 and CDR2 from the germline V gene are PRHDT and FYEKMQ (reference sequence). J was trimmed by 2 bases and V by 7 bases; bases with no gene match: 10. The CDR3 loop reads CASTPLRGGAYEQYF. The CDR3 DNA is TGTGCCAGCACCCCTCTCCGGGGGGGGGCCTACGAGCAGTACTTC.

V gene TRBV5-1 combines with J gene TRBJ2-1; TRBD2 agrees at 7 bases. The V and J ends lost 5 bases and 5 bases, in that order; junction bases with no gene match: 10. CDR1 and CDR2 (germline): SGHRS, YFSETQ. The CDR3 sequence is 15 residues long. CDR3 nucleotide sequence: TGCGCCAGCAGTAGACTAGCCCACACAAACAATGAGCAGTTCTTC. Translated, it gives CASSRLAHTNNEQFF.

The V gene is TRBV7-2, the J gene TRBJ2-1; 7 positions agree with TRBD2. Germline assignment: CDR1 SGHTA and CDR2 FQGNSA. This CDR3 has 15 amino acids. J gave up 8 bases and V 1 base, and 8 bases lay outside the gene matches. The CDR3 DNA reads TGTGCCAGCAGCTTAGACGGCGGGAGAAGCGATGAGCAGTTCTTC. Protein sequence: CASSLDGGRSDEQFF.

This chain uses TRBV20-1 with TRBJ2-7, with D hard to call. Germline V CDR1 and CDR2: DFQATT, SNEGSKA (reference sequence). Trimming cost V 1 base and J 3 bases, with 4 bases left between them. This CDR3 spans 11 amino acids. The CDR3 is CSARALYEQYF. The CDR3 DNA sequence: TGCAGTGCTAGAGCACTCTACGAGCAGTACTTC.

This chain uses TRBV10-2 with TRBJ2-3; 9 bases match TRBD1. Trimming cost V 5 bases and J 7 bases; bases outside gene matches: 7. The CDR3 consists of 14 residues. Germline-derived CDR1 and CDR2 are WSHSY and SAAADI. The CDR3 region is CASSRRDREHTQYF. In DNA, the CDR3 is TGCGCCAGCAGTCGCCGGGACAGGGAACATACGCAGTATTTT.

V and J are TRBV23-1 and TRBJ2-1; D not certain. TRBV23-1 is designated an ORF whose function remains uncertain. The CDR3 consists of 11 residues. With 9 bases removed from V and 7 bases from J, the gap between germline ends came to 10 bases. As DNA, the CDR3 is TGCGCCAGGCGGAAGGTGAATGAGCAGTTCTTC. It translates to CARRKVNEQFF.

The CDR3 loop reads CASEDVGGTDTQYF. In nucleotides, the CDR3 is TGCGCCAGCGAGGATGTTGGAGGCACAGATACGCAGTATTTT. The chain employs TRBV5-1 and TRBJ2-3; no definite D call. V dropped 7 bases and J dropped 1 base, with 13 bases sitting between them. The CDR3 has 14 residues. Germline CDR1 is SGHRS and CDR2 is YFSETQ.

The J gene is TRBJ2-5, the V gene TRBV5-1, with D hard to call. V was trimmed by 4 bases and J by 0 bases, leaving 10 bases between them. The germline gives CDR1 SGHRS, CDR2 YFSETQ. CDR3 size: 14 residues. In DNA form, the CDR3 reads TGCGCCAGCAGCCAAAGCGCCGACCAAGAGACCCAGTACTTC. The encoded protein is CASSQSADQETQYF.

The rearrangement joins TRBV4-1 to TRBJ2-5; 8 bases fit TRBD2. The CDR3 loop spans 16 amino acids. Germline CDR1 and CDR2: MGHRA and YSYEKL. Trimming removed 3 bases from V and 2 bases from J; junction bases left unmatched: 8. The CDR3: CASSHPLAGTQETQYF. CDR3 in DNA: TGCGCCAGCAGCCACCCCCTAGCGGGTACACAAGAGACCCAGTACTTC.

This sequence joins TRBV28 and TRBJ1-3; TRBD1 is a possible D gene (5 bases). With 8 bases removed from V and 1 base from J, the gap between germline ends came to 12 bases. The CDR3 runs to 14 residues. Germline V gene sequence: CDR1 MDHEN, CDR2 SYDVKM. CDR3 nucleotides: TGTGCCAGCGTAAGGGGAGGATCTGGAAACACCATATATTTT. Protein product: CASVRGGSGNTIYF.

This clone has a single count. This chain joins TRBV13 and TRBJ1-1; D may be TRBD1 (6 bases). CDR1 and CDR2 from the germline V gene are PRHDT and FYEKMQ (reference sequence). This CDR3 comprises 15 residues. The ends were cut back, 5 bases at V and 1 base at J, with 14 bases in the middle. The CDR3 bases are TGTGCCAGCAGCCAACGGACGACAGGGAACACTGAAGCTTTCTTT. Translating gives CASSQRTTGNTEAFF.

V and J are TRBV19 and TRBJ2-7, with 7 bases fitting TRBD1. V was pared by 3 bases and J by 2 bases, with 4 bases of the junction left unmatched. The CDR3 loop spans 14 amino acids. The germline V gene encodes CDR1 LNHDA and CDR2 SQIVND (reference sequence). The CDR3 region is CASSITGTAYEQYF. In nucleotides, the CDR3 is TGTGCCAGTAGTATCACCGGGACAGCCTACGAGCAGTACTTC.

The rearrangement uses TRBV15 and TRBJ1-2; 10 nucleotides line up with TRBD1. The trim removed 5 bases at V and 3 bases at J, leaving 9 bases unmatched. CDR1 LNHNV and CDR2 YYDKDF come from the germline V gene (reference sequence). The CDR3 is 16 residues long. For the CDR3, the DNA is TGTGCCACCAGCGCTCCCGGGACAGGGGATCACTATGGCTACACCTTC. This encodes CATSAPGTGDHYGYTF.

This clone has only a few counts. The genes are TRBV14 and TRBJ2-7, with D uncertain. V lost 4 bases and J lost 3, with 10 bases in between. The CDR3 runs to 13 residues. CDR1 and CDR2 (germline): SGHDN, FVKESK. DNA of the CDR3: TGTGCCAGCAGCCGGCTCATCGACTACGAGCAGTACTTC. This codes for CASSRLIDYEQYF.

CDR3 DNA: TGTGCCAGCAGCTTGGGCAGGGGGCCTACGCTGCCCTACGAGCAGTACTTC. Its protein is CASSLGRGPTLPYEQYF. The chain joins TRBV7-2 to TRBJ2-7, with 8 nucleotides matching TRBD1. The CDR3 extends over 17 amino acids. The V gene's germline CDR1 is SGHTA and CDR2 FQGNSA. V shed 3 bases, J shed 2 bases, and the junction held 12 bases outside the gene matches.

CDR3 amino acids: CASRLVLARDEQFF. CDR3 sequence (DNA): TGCGCCAGCAGACTGGTGCTAGCGAGGGATGAGCAGTTCTTC. This chain uses TRBV5-1 with TRBJ2-1, with D tentatively TRBD2 (6 bases). V lost 5 bases and J 8 bases, leaving 17 bases between the germline ends. Germline lookup yields CDR1 SGHRS and CDR2 YFSETQ. The CDR3 contains 14 residues. The full variable domain, completed using reference TRBV5-1 and TRBJ2-1, is KAGVTQTPRYLIKTRGQQVTLSCSPISGHRSVSWYQQTPGQGLQFLFEYFSETQRNKGNFPGRFSGRQFSNSRSEMNVSTLELGDSALYLCASRLVLARDEQFFGPGTRLTVL.

The chain recombines TRBV27 with TRBJ2-3; D gene uncertain. V was cut by 2 bases and J by 6 bases, with 15 bases left in between. The CDR3 is 15 amino acids. The germline V gene encodes CDR1 MNHEY and CDR2 SMNVEV (reference sequence). CDR3 in DNA: TGTGCCAGCAGTTTAGAGGTCCCAACTGTGGATACGCAGTATTTT. This sequence encodes CASSLEVPTVDTQYF.

The chain links TRBV30 to TRBJ1-5; no clear D gene. V was cut by 0 bases and J by 4 bases, with 16 bases left in between. The CDR3 is 16 amino acids. Germline V gene lookup returns CDR1 GTSNPN and CDR2 SVGIG (reference sequence). The CDR3 is CAWSVRSYRGNQPQHF. The CDR3 nucleotides read TGTGCCTGGAGTGTACGTTCCTACCGAGGAAATCAGCCCCAGCATTTT.

This clone was seen more than once but under ten times. The chain recombines TRBV6-5 with TRBJ1-1, with D tentatively TRBD1 (5 bases). V gave up 2 bases and J gave up 4 bases, with 14 bases separating them. CDR3 length: 15 residues. Germline V gene sequence: CDR1 MNHEY, CDR2 SVGAGI. The CDR3 bases are TGTGCCAGCAGTTACAAGTTGGGCAGGGCCACTGAAGCTTTCTTT. It yields the protein CASSYKLGRATEAFF.

This rearrangement joins TRBV5-4 to TRBJ2-5; 12 nucleotides align to TRBD2. This CDR3 has 19 residues. The V segment lost 2 bases and the J segment 0 bases; nucleotides outside the gene matches: 11. CDR1 SGHNT and CDR2 YYREEE come from the germline V gene (reference sequence). The CDR3 here is CASSFGLTSGRRYQETQYF. The CDR3 coding sequence is TGTGCCAGCAGCTTTGGTTTGACTAGCGGGAGACGTTACCAAGAGACCCAGTACTTC.